Listed below are T cell receptor beta chains from one sample, sequenced in a study of beta chain features in type 1 diabetes. Assay: immunoSEQ multiplex PCR; the TCRdb copy retains only in-frame clones and omits some. The sample lists a few hundred thousand clones; roughly 9.6% were seen once. The sample taken for sequencing was naive CD4+ T cells from blood. These receptors were taken from a woman under 40 in good health. Each CDR3 is given with its conserved first and last residue. The order of the fields is clone size, V gene, J gene, D gene, CDR3 protein, CDR3 DNA. A D gene is named only where the DNA matches it firmly. Rows give clone size only sometimes, using once, few, many, or a class for an expanded clone.

>.|TRBV7-6|TRBJ2-7|.
CASSLGLAEDRYEQYF
TGTGCCAGCAGCTTAGGGTTAGCGGAGGATCGCTACGAGCAGTACTTC
>.|TRBV7-2|TRBJ1-1|.
CASGMTESSTEAFF
TGTGCCAGCGGCATGACGGAGAGTTCCACTGAAGCTTTCTTT
>.|TRBV7-3|TRBJ1-2|.
CASSLSGLPNYGYTF
TGTGCCAGCAGCTTATCAGGGCTCCCTAACTATGGCTACACCTTC
>few|TRBV27|TRBJ2-3|TRBD1
CASSFRGQGSDTQYF
TGTGCCAGCAGTTTCCGGGGACAGGGATCAGATACGCAGTATTTT
>few|TRBV6-5|TRBJ2-7|TRBD1
CASSSWTGLQYF
TGTGCCAGCAGCTCCTGGACAGGGCTGCAGTACTTC
>few|TRBV28|TRBJ2-2|.
CASSLFRFRNTGELFF
TGTGCCAGCAGTTTGTTCCGGTTCCGAAACACCGGGGAGCTGTTTTTT
>.|TRBV5-1|TRBJ2-1|TRBD2
CASSSGLGFEQFF
TGCGCCAGCAGCTCGGGACTAGGCTTTGAGCAGTTCTTC
>few|TRBV2|TRBJ2-7|TRBD2
CASRPGTSGRAGTYEQYF
TGTGCCAGCAGACCCGGGACTAGCGGGAGGGCCGGGACCTACGAGCAGTACTTC
>.|TRBV6-5|TRBJ2-3|TRBD2
CASNGLAGTDTQYF
TGTGCCAGCAATGGACTAGCGGGCACAGATACGCAGTATTTT
>few|TRBV29-1|TRBJ2-7|.
CSVGSPGDRHEQYF
TGCAGCGTTGGATCCCCCGGGGATCGCCACGAGCAGTACTTC
>.|TRBV29-1|TRBJ1-5|.
CSVQGIEGQPQHF
TGCAGCGTCCAGGGGATTGAAGGTCAGCCCCAGCATTTT
>.|TRBV7-3|TRBJ2-3|TRBD1
CASSPRQGTDTQYF
TGTGCCAGCAGCCCACGACAGGGAACAGATACGCAGTATTTT